These T cell receptor beta chains were read from a single sample in a study of cytomegalovirus exposure and HLA in healthy donors. This table comes from immunoSEQ multiplex PCR, and its TCRdb copy is limited to in-frame clones, with some not included. In the table there are about 120,000 clones, roughly 80% of which are singletons. The sequencing sample was made of PBMCs. The source is a female donor in good health and CMV-seronegative. CDR3s include the opening cysteine and the closing phenylalanine or tryptophan. The order of the fields is J gene, D gene, V gene, clone size, CDR3 protein, CDR3 DNA. A D gene is named only where the DNA matches it firmly. Size values are once, few and many counts, or a class for expanded clones, and some rows have none.

J gene: TRBJ1-4; D gene: TRBD1; V gene: TRBV7-9; clone size: -; CDR3 protein: CSSSLFDRDEKLFF; CDR3 DNA: TGTTCCAGCAGCTTATTTGACAGGGACGAAAAACTGTTTTTT
J gene: TRBJ1-6; D gene: -; V gene: TRBV4-3; clone size: few; CDR3 protein: CASSATTDSPLHF; CDR3 DNA: TGCGCCAGCAGCGCGACTACAGATTCACCCCTCCACTTT
J gene: TRBJ1-2; D gene: -; V gene: TRBV12-1; clone size: -; CDR3 protein: CASSQGTGDDYGYTF; CDR3 DNA: TGTGCCAGCAGCCAGGGGACAGGGGACGACTATGGCTACACCTTC
J gene: TRBJ2-1; D gene: TRBD2; V gene: TRBV9; clone size: -; CDR3 protein: CASSEDSGGPYNEQFF; CDR3 DNA: TGTGCCAGCAGCGAGGATAGCGGGGGGCCCTACAATGAGCAGTTCTTC
J gene: TRBJ2-5; D gene: -; V gene: TRBV15; clone size: -; CDR3 protein: CATSRDSTGETQYF; CDR3 DNA: TGTGCCACCAGCAGAGATTCGACGGGGGAGACCCAGTACTTC
J gene: TRBJ1-5; D gene: -; V gene: TRBV30; clone size: -; CDR3 protein: CAWSPRGPNQPQHF; CDR3 DNA: TGTGCCTGGAGTCCCCGGGGTCCCAATCAGCCCCAGCATTTT
J gene: TRBJ2-1; D gene: TRBD2; V gene: TRBV2; clone size: -; CDR3 protein: CASRGLAGLLYNEQFF; CDR3 DNA: TGTGCCAGCAGAGGACTAGCGGGGCTCTTATACAATGAGCAGTTCTTC
J gene: TRBJ1-1; D gene: TRBD1; V gene: TRBV2; clone size: -; CDR3 protein: CASVGTGLVGAFF; CDR3 DNA: TGTGCCAGCGTCGGGACAGGGCTTGTTGGAGCTTTCTTT
J gene: TRBJ2-3; D gene: -; V gene: TRBV10-2; clone size: -; CDR3 protein: CASGLLGGSTDTQYF; CDR3 DNA: TGCGCCAGTGGTCTTCTTGGGGGCAGCACAGATACGCAGTATTTT
J gene: TRBJ2-1; D gene: TRBD2; V gene: TRBV5-1; clone size: -; CDR3 protein: CASTTSGPTYNEQFF; CDR3 DNA: TGCGCCAGCACCACTAGCGGGCCCACCTACAATGAGCAGTTCTTC
J gene: TRBJ2-6; D gene: -; V gene: TRBV11-2; clone size: -; CDR3 protein: CASSFNSGANVLTF; CDR3 DNA: TGTGCCAGCAGCTTTAACTCTGGGGCCAACGTCCTGACTTTC
J gene: TRBJ1-1; D gene: TRBD1; V gene: TRBV2; clone size: -; CDR3 protein: CATVDRGNTEAFF; CDR3 DNA: TGTGCCACCGTGGACAGGGGGAACACTGAAGCTTTCTTT
J gene: TRBJ1-2; D gene: -; V gene: TRBV29-1; clone size: few; CDR3 protein: CSVEDRDGYTF; CDR3 DNA: TGCAGCGTTGAAGATCGGGATGGCTACACCTTC
J gene: TRBJ2-7; D gene: TRBD2; V gene: TRBV10-3; clone size: few; CDR3 protein: CAMKRGPSYEQYF; CDR3 DNA: TGTGCCATGAAGCGGGGGCCATCCTACGAGCAGTACTTC
J gene: TRBJ2-3; D gene: TRBD2; V gene: TRBV7-2; clone size: -; CDR3 protein: CASSSTGGAGDTQYF; CDR3 DNA: TGTGCCAGCAGCTCGACGGGGGGGGCAGGTGATACGCAGTATTTT
J gene: TRBJ2-5; D gene: TRBD2; V gene: TRBV5-8; clone size: -; CDR3 protein: CASNPWEGETQYF; CDR3 DNA: TGTGCCAGCAACCCTTGGGAGGGAGAGACCCAGTACTTC
J gene: TRBJ1-1; D gene: TRBD1; V gene: TRBV19; clone size: -; CDR3 protein: CASTLDRADTEAFF; CDR3 DNA: TGTGCCAGTACCCTGGACAGGGCGGACACTGAAGCTTTCTTT
J gene: TRBJ1-3; D gene: -; V gene: TRBV7-2; clone size: few; CDR3 protein: CASSQTVPRGTIYF; CDR3 DNA: TGTGCCAGCAGCCAGACAGTACCGCGGGGCACCATATATTTT
J gene: TRBJ2-6; D gene: -; V gene: TRBV15; clone size: -; CDR3 protein: CATSRGTQAGANVLTF; CDR3 DNA: TGTGCCACCAGCAGGGGGACACAAGCTGGGGCCAACGTCCTGACTTTC
J gene: TRBJ1-5; D gene: -; V gene: TRBV19; clone size: -; CDR3 protein: CASSIAEGKRNQPQHF; CDR3 DNA: TGTGCCAGTAGTATAGCGGAGGGAAAAAGAAATCAGCCCCAGCATTTT
J gene: TRBJ2-5; D gene: TRBD1; V gene: TRBV29-1; clone size: -; CDR3 protein: CSVETPETTGPQETQYF; CDR3 DNA: TGCAGCGTTGAAACCCCCGAAACGACAGGGCCTCAAGAGACCCAGTACTTC
J gene: TRBJ1-1; D gene: -; V gene: TRBV7-2; clone size: -; CDR3 protein: CASSLNPGREAFF; CDR3 DNA: TGTGCCAGCAGCTTAAACCCGGGAAGGGAAGCTTTCTTT